The 15 T cell receptor beta chains below were found in one sample sequenced in a study of blood T cell repertoires in COVID-19. Here immunoSEQ multiplex PCR was the method, and the copy in TCRdb shows in-frame clones only, minus some. The data contain about 250,000 clones, 75% to 85% of them seen just once; the ten biggest clones take up 9.1%. Sequenced material: PBMCs or T cells enriched from blood (not recorded which). Source of these receptors: a woman between 45 and 65 years old with acute COVID-19.

The chain has TRBV30 and TRBJ2-1; 8 bases line up with TRBD2. J gave up 0 bases and V 4 bases, and 5 bases lay outside the gene matches. Per the germline V gene, CDR1 is GTSNPN and CDR2 is SVGIG (reference sequence). CDR3 size: 15 residues. The CDR3 DNA follows: TGTGCCTGGATAGAGGGGACTAGCTCCTACAATGAGCAGTTCTTC. Residues: CAWIEGTSSYNEQFF.

The chain employs TRBV12-3 or TRBV12-4 and TRBJ1-2, with a possible D match to TRBD1 (5 bases). Trimming pared 5 bases from V and 3 bases from J, leaving 10 bases between. The CDR3 sequence is 13 residues long. The CDR3 sequence is CASSARDDYGYTF. CDR3 nucleotides: TGTGCCAGCAGTGCCAGGGATGACTATGGCTACACCTTC.

V is TRBV5-1 and J is TRBJ1-1; D possibly corresponds to TRBD1 (5 bases). CDR1 and CDR2 from the germline V gene are SGHRS and YFSETQ. The CDR3 covers 16 residues. Trimming stripped 4 bases from V and 0 bases from J, with 16 bases between. The CDR3 loop reads CASSPRTLTLNTEAFF. The CDR3 DNA reads TGCGCCAGCAGCCCAAGGACATTAACTTTGAACACTGAAGCTTTCTTT. The full variable domain, its missing parts supplied by reference TRBV5-1 and TRBJ1-1, is KAGVTQTPRYLIKTRGQQVTLSCSPISGHRSVSWYQQTPGQGLQFLFEYFSETQRNKGNFPGRFSGRQFSNSRSEMNVSTLELGDSALYLCASSPRTLTLNTEAFFGQGTRLTVV.

The chain joins TRBV7-9 to TRBJ2-7, with D possibly matching TRBD1 (5 bases). The V and J ends lost 4 bases and 7 bases respectively, with 14 bases between them. In germline, CDR1 is SEHNR, CDR2 FQNEAQ (reference sequence). The CDR3 runs to 13 residues. CDR3 nucleotide sequence: TGTGCCAGCAGCTCGAACATTAAGGGGGAGCAGTACTTC. It yields the protein CASSSNIKGEQYF. The whole variable domain, remainder taken from reference TRBV7-9 and TRBJ2-7, is DTGVSQNPRHKITKRGQNVTFRCDPISEHNRLYWYRQTLGQGPEFLTYFQNEAQLEKSRLLSDRFSAERPKGSFSTLEIQRTEQGDSAMYLCASSSNIKGEQYFGPGTRLTVT.

This sequence joins TRBV5-4 and TRBJ1-2, with 7 bases lining up with TRBD1. The germline V gene encodes CDR1 SGHNT and CDR2 YYREEE (reference sequence). This CDR3 comprises 15 residues. After removal of 4 bases from V and 6 bases from J, the junction contained 12 bases not matched to a gene. The CDR3 DNA follows: TGTGCCAGCAGCCGGGAGACAGGGCCTTCGCATGGCTACACCTTC. Its protein product is CASSRETGPSHGYTF.

With respect to this clone: Other DNA sequences in the same sample also yield this CDR3. The chain employs TRBV9 and TRBJ2-3, with D perhaps TRBD2 (6 bases). CDR1 and CDR2 from the germline V gene are SGDLS and YYNGEE. The V end lost 2 bases, the J end lost 0 bases, and 7 bases lay between the germline ends. The CDR3 loop spans 14 amino acids. This chain's CDR3 is CASSVSGSTDTQYF. CDR3 DNA sequence: TGTGCCAGCAGCGTTAGCGGAAGCACAGATACGCAGTATTTT.

The rearrangement uses TRBV7-8 and TRBJ2-3; TRBD2 is a possible D gene (5 bases). Trimming removed 1 base at V and 14 bases at J, with 16 bases between. The germline gives CDR1 SGHVS, CDR2 FQNEAQ. This CDR3 contains 13 residues. In nucleotides, the CDR3 is TGTGCCAGCAGCTTAGGAGAAAAGAGGGAGAGGTATTTT. Translation: CASSLGEKRERYF. The variable domain in full, completed from reference TRBV7-8 and TRBJ2-3, reads GAGVSQSPRYKVAKRGQDVALRCDPISGHVSLFWYQQALGQGPEFLTYFQNEAQLDKSGLPSDRFFAERPEGSVSTLKIQRTQQEDSAVYLCASSLGEKRERYFGPGTRLTVL.

This chain links TRBV15 with TRBJ2-5; TRBD1 agrees at 7 bases. The V gene end was trimmed by 3 bases and the J gene end by 5 bases; junction bases not matched to a gene: 9. The CDR3 covers 15 residues. Germline V gives CDR1 LNHNV, CDR2 YYDKDF (reference sequence). The CDR3 DNA reads as TGTGCCACCAGCAGGAACCCAGGGGGTAGGGAGACCCAGTACTTC. It encodes CATSRNPGGRETQYF.

The rearrangement joins TRBV5-4 to TRBJ2-2; 7 bases line up with TRBD1. The CDR3 is 15 residues long. V lost 2 bases to trimming and J lost 0 bases; unmatched junction nucleotides: 1. In germline, CDR1 is SGHNT, CDR2 YYREEE (reference sequence). The CDR3 protein is CASSFGQANTGELFF. In DNA form, the CDR3 reads TGTGCCAGCAGCTTCGGACAGGCGAACACCGGGGAGCTGTTTTTT.

Written as DNA, the CDR3 is TGTGCCAGCAGCGTAGCAGGGAACTATGGCTACACCTTC. Protein product: CASSVAGNYGYTF. The chain links TRBV9 to TRBJ1-2, with D maybe TRBD1 (5 bases). Per the germline V gene, CDR1 is SGDLS and CDR2 is YYNGEE. V lost 0 bases and J 2 bases, leaving 5 bases between the germline ends. The CDR3 runs to 13 residues. The whole variable domain, remainder taken from reference TRBV9 and TRBJ1-2, is DSGVTQTPKHLITATGQRVTLRCSPRSGDLSVYWYQQSLDQGLQFLIQYYNGEERAKGNILERFSAQQFPDLHSELNLSSLELGDSALYFCASSVAGNYGYTFGSGTRLTVV.

This chain links TRBV7-9 with TRBJ2-5; TRBD1 is a possible D gene (7 bases). The germline V gene has CDR1 SEHNR and CDR2 FQNEAQ (reference sequence). V was cut by 6 bases and J by 5 bases, with 16 bases left in between. The CDR3 is 14 residues long. In DNA form, the CDR3 reads TGTGCCAGCAGTCCCGGAGGGGGCGGTGAGACCCAGTACTTC. It codes for CASSPGGGGETQYF.

This chain uses TRBV9 with TRBJ2-3, with 12 bases identical to TRBD2. The CDR3 spans 17 residues. Losses at the gene ends were 4 bases for V and 2 bases for J; bases not matched to a gene: 8. The germline CDR1 and CDR2 sequences are SGDLS and YYNGEE. DNA for the CDR3: TGTGCCAGCAGCCCCCGGACTAGCGGGGACTCCACAGATACGCAGTATTTT. Translation: CASSPRTSGDSTDTQYF.

The genes are TRBV7-2 and TRBJ2-5; TRBD2 matches 9 bases. In germline, CDR1 is SGHTA, CDR2 FQGNSA. J lost 2 bases, V lost 5 bases, and 6 bases had no gene match. The CDR3 extends over 15 amino acids. CDR3 bases: TGTGCCAGCAGCGTTAGCGGGGGCCCACAAGAGACCCAGTACTTC. Encoded protein: CASSVSGGPQETQYF. The full variable domain, completed using reference TRBV7-2 and TRBJ2-5, is GAGVSQSPSNKVTEKGKDVELRCDPISGHTALYWYRQSLGQGLEFLIYFQGNSAPDKSGLPSDRFSAERTGGSVSTLTIQRTQQEDSAVYLCASSVSGGPQETQYFGPGTRLLVL.

The chain carries TRBV7-8 and TRBJ2-7; D may be TRBD2 (6 bases). The CDR3 loop spans 14 amino acids. From germline, CDR1 is SGHVS and CDR2 FQNEAQ. V was shortened by 4 bases and J by 6 bases, with 16 bases between the two germline ends. The CDR3 region has the DNA TGTGCCAGCAGCTCCACGGGACTGGGTGGCGAGCAGTACTTC. Protein: CASSSTGLGGEQYF.

The chain carries TRBV3-1 (or the pseudogene TRBV3-2) and TRBJ1-4; the D gene is possibly TRBD1 (5 bases). Germline CDR1 is LGHDT and CDR2 is YNNKEL (reference sequence). Trimming removed 0 bases from V and 13 bases from J, with 15 bases in between. The CDR3 is 14 residues long. CDR3 DNA sequence: TGTGCCAGCAGCCAAGATCCGTATCAGGGCCCACTGTTTTTT. Protein sequence: CASSQDPYQGPLFF.